This TCR beta chain was profiled in a study of control samples from healthy donors and cancer patients (dated by TCRdb to 2020 to 2021). The library relied on the immunoSEQ multiplex PCR assay. TCRdb provides this immuneACCESS table in a form limited to in-frame rearrangements. Some clones are lacking; in checked studies, under half of them reflect an unresolved V gene, and why the rest are absent is not known. For this sample the table gives approximately 150,000 clones, of which roughly nine tenths were detected only once. The biggest ten clones account for just over 7.5% of the sample. A remark on this clone: The antigen it binds to is not known. No quality values exist for individual bases; no much larger clone is one base distant.

The V end gives up 2 bases and the J end 6 bases, leaving 7 bases in the junction not matched to a gene. Including cysteine and phenylalanine, the CDR3 has 16 amino acids. CDR3 DNA is the only sequence kept; it has 48 bases, read in frame from the first base. Per the germline V gene, SGHTA is the CDR1 and FQGNSA is the CDR2. This clonotype was sampled from a man aged 50 to 59 with head and neck cancer. The V gene is TRBV7-2 and the J gene is TRBJ2-3; 11 bases in the junction line up with TRBD2. The sequenced sample was PBMCs. The CDR3 has the sequence CASSLPLAGGLDTQYF. The sequenced DNA: TGTGCCAGCAGCTTACCCTTAGCGGGGGGGCTGGATACGCAGTATTTT.